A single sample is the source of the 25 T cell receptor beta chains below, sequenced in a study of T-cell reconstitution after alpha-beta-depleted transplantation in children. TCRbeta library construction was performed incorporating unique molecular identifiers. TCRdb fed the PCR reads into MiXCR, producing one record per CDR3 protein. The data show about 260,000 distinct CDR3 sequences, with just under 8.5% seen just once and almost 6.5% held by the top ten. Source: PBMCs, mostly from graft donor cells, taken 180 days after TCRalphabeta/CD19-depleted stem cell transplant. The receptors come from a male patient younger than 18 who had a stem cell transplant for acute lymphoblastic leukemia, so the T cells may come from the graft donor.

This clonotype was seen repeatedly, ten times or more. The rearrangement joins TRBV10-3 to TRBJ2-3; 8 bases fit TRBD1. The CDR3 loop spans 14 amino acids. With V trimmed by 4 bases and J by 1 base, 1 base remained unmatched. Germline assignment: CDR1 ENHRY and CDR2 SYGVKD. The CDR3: CAISGGQGTDTQYF. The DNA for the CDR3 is TGTGCCATCAGTGGGGGACAGGGCACAGATACGCAGTATTTT.

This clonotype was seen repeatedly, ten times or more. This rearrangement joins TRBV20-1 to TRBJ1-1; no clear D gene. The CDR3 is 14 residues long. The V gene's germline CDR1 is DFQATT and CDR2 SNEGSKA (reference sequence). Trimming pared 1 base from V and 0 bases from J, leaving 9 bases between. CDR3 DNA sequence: TGCAGTGCTAGAGGCCAGGTAATGAACACTGAAGCTTTCTTT. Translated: CSARGQVMNTEAFF.

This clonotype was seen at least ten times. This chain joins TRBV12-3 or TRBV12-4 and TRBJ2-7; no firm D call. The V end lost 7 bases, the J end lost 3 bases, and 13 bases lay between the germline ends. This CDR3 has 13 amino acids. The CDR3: CASTPSVYYEQYF. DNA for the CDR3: TGTGCCAGCACCCCCTCGGTCTACTACGAGCAGTACTTC.

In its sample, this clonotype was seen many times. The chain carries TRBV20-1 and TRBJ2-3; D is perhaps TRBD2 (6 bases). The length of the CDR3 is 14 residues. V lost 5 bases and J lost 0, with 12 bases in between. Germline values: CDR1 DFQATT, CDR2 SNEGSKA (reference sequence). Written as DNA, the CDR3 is TGCAGTGCTTTAAAAGCGGGTAGCACAGATACGCAGTATTTT. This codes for CSALKAGSTDTQYF.

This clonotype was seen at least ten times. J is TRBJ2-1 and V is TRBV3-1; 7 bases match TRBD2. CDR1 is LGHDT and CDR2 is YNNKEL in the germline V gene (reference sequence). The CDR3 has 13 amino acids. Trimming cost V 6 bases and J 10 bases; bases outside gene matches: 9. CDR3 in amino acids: CASRHKERDEQFF. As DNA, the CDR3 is TGTGCCAGCAGACATAAGGAGCGGGACGAGCAGTTCTTC.

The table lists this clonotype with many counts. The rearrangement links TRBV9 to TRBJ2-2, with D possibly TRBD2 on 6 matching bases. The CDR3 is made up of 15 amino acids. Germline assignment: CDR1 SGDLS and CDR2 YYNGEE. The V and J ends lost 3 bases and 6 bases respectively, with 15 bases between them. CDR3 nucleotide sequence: TGTGCCAGCAGCGGGACTAAGGGTTGGCCCGGGGAGCTGTTTTTT. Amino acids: CASSGTKGWPGELFF.

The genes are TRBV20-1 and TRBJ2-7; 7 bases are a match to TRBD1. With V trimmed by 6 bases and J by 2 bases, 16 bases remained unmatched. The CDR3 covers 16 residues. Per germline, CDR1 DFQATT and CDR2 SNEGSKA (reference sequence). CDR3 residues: CSALDRVGAFAYEQYF. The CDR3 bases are TGCAGTGCCCTTGACAGGGTGGGTGCCTTTGCCTACGAGCAGTACTTC.

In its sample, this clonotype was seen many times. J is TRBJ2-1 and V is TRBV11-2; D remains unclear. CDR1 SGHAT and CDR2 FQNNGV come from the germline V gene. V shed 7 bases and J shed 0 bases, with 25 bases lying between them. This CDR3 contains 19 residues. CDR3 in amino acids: CASTVRQWQPTSSYNEQFF. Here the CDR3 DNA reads TGTGCCAGCACCGTTAGGCAGTGGCAGCCAACCTCCTCCTACAATGAGCAGTTCTTC.

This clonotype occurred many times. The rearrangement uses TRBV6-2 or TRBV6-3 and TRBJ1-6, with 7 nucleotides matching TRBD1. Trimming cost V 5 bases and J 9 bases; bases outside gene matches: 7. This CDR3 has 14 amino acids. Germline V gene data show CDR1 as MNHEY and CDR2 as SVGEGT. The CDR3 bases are TGTGCCAGCAGTCGGACAGGCCGCTTTTCACCCCTCCACTTT. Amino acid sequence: CASSRTGRFSPLHF.

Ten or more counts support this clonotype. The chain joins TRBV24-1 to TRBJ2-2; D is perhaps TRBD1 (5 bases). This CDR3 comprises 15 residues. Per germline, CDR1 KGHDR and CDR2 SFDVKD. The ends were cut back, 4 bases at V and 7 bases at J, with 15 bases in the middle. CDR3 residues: CATSDRTTPLGELFF. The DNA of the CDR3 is TGTGCCACCAGTGACAGGACAACTCCCCTCGGGGAGCTGTTTTTT.

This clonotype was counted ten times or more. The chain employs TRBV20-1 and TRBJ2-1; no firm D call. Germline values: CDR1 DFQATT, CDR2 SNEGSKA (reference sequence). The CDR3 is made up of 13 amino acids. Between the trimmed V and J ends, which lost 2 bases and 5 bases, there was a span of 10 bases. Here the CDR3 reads CSARPGPNNEQFF. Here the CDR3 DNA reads TGCAGTGCTAGACCCGGGCCAAACAATGAGCAGTTCTTC.

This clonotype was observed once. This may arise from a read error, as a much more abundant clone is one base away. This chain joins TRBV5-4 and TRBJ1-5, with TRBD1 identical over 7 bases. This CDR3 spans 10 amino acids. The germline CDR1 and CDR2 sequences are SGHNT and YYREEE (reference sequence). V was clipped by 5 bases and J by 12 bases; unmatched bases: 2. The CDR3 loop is CASRRQGQHF. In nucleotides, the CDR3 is TGTGCCAGCAGACGACAGGGCCAGCATTTT.

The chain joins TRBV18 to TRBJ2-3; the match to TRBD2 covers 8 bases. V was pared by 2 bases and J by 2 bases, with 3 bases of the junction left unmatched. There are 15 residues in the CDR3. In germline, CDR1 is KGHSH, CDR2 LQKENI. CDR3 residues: CASSPVAGSTDTQYF. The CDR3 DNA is TGTGCCAGCTCACCAGTAGCGGGATCCACAGATACGCAGTATTTT.

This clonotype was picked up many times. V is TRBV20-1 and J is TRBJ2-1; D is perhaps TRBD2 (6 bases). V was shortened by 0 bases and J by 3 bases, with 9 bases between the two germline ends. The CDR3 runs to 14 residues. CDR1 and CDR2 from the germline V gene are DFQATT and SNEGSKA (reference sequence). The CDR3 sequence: CSARDRESYNEQFF. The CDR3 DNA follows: TGCAGTGCTAGAGATCGGGAGAGCTACAATGAGCAGTTCTTC.

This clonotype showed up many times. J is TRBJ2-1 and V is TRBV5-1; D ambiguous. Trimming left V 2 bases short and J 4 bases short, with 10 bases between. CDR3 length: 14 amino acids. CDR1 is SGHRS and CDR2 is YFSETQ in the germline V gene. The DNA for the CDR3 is TGCGCCAGCAGCTTAAACCTCGGTTACAATGAGCAGTTCTTC. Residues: CASSLNLGYNEQFF. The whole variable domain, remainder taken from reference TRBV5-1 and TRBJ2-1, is KAGVTQTPRYLIKTRGQQVTLSCSPISGHRSVSWYQQTPGQGLQFLFEYFSETQRNKGNFPGRFSGRQFSNSRSEMNVSTLELGDSALYLCASSLNLGYNEQFFGPGTRLTVL.

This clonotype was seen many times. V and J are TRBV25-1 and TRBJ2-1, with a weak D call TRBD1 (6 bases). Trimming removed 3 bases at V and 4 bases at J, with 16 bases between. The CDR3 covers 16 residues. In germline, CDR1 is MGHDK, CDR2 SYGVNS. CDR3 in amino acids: CASSDIGGQNYNEQFF. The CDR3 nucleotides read TGTGCCAGCAGTGATATTGGAGGACAGAATTACAATGAGCAGTTCTTC. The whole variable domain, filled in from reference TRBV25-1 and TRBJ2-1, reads EADIYQTPRYLVIGTGKKITLECSQTMGHDKMYWYQQDPGMELHLIHYSYGVNSTEKGDLSSESTVSRIRTEHFPLTLESARPSHTSQYLCASSDIGGQNYNEQFFGPGTRLTVL.

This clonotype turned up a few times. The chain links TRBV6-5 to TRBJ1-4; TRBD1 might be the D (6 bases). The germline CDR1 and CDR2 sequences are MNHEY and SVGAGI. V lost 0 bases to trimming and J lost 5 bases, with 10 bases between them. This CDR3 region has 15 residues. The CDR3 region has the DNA TGTGCCAGCAGTTACTCGAGTAGGGGGAATGAAAAACTGTTTTTT. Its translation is CASSYSSRGNEKLFF.

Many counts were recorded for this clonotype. Here the CDR3 DNA reads TGTGCCAGCAGCGACCGGCTCTATGGCTACACCTTC. Its translation is CASSDRLYGYTF. The rearrangement joins TRBV6-5 to TRBJ1-2; D unresolved. V gave up 6 bases and J gave up 4 bases, with 9 bases separating them. Germline CDR1 and CDR2: MNHEY and SVGAGI. The CDR3 spans 12 residues.

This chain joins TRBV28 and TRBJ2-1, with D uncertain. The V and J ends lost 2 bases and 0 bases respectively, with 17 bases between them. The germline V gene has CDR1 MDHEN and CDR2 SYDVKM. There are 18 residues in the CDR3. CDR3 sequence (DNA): TGTGCCAGCAGTTTACCCCCCTTTACCAGGAGCTCCTACAATGAGCAGTTCTTC. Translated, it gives CASSLPPFTRSSYNEQFF. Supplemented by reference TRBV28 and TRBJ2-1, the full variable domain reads DVKVTQSSRYLVKRTGEKVFLECVQDMDHENMFWYRQDPGLGLRLIYFSYDVKMKEKGDIPEGYSVSREKKERFSLILESASTNQTSMYLCASSLPPFTRSSYNEQFFGPGTRLTVL.

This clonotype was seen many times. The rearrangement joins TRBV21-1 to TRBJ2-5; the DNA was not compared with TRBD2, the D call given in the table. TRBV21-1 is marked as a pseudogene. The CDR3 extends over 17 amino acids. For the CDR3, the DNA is TGTGCCAGCAGCAAAGGAGCAGGGAGAGAATGGAAAGAGACCCAGTACTTC. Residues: CASSKGAGREWKETQYF.

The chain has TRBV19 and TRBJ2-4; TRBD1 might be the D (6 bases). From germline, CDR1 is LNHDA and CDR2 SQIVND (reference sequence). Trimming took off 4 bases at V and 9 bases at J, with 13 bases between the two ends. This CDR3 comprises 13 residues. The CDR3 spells CASSKARGGIQYF. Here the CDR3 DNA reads TGTGCCAGTAGTAAGGCCAGAGGGGGCATTCAGTACTTC.

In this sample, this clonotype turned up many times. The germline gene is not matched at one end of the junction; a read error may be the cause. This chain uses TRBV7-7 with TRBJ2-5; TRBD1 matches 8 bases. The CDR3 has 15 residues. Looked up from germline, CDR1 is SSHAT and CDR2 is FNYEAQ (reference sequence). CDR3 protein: CASSLAWDRQETQYF. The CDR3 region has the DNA TGTGCTAGCAGCTTGGCCTGGGACAGGCAAGAGACCCAGTACTTC.

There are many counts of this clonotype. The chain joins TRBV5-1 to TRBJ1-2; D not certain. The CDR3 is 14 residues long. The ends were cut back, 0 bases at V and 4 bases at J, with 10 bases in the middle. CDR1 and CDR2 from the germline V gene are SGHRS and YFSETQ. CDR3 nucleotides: TGCGCCAGCAGCTTGGTACCGGGATTCTATGGCTACACCTTC. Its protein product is CASSLVPGFYGYTF. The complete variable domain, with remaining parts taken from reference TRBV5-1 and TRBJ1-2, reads KAGVTQTPRYLIKTRGQQVTLSCSPISGHRSVSWYQQTPGQGLQFLFEYFSETQRNKGNFPGRFSGRQFSNSRSEMNVSTLELGDSALYLCASSLVPGFYGYTFGSGTRLTVV.

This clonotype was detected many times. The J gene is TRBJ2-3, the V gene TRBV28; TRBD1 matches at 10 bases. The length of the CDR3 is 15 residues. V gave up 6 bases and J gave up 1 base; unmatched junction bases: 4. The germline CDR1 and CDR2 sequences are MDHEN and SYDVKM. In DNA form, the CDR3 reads TGTGCCAGCAGCGGACAGGGGGGTCGCACAGATACGCAGTATTTT. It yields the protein CASSGQGGRTDTQYF.

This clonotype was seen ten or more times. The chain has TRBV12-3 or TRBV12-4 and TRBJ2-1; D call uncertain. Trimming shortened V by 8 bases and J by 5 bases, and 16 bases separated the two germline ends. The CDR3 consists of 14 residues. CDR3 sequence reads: CASLPPGRNNEQFF. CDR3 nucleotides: TGTGCCAGCCTTCCCCCCGGACGGAACAATGAGCAGTTCTTC.